Listed here are 22 T cell receptor beta chains from one sample, sequenced in a study of response to subunit inactivated influenza vaccine. One entry per CDR3 protein, called by TCRdb with MiXCR from the RT-PCR reads. Of around 750,000 distinct CDR3 sequences listed, less than 25% are singletons. Specimen: PBMCs from blood, collected roughly 5 days after vaccination. These TCRs come from a middle-aged man who received an inactivated influenza vaccine.

This clonotype has at least ten counts. This chain uses TRBV29-1 with TRBJ2-3; D might be TRBD1 or TRBD2, each matching 5 bases. The CDR3 totals 12 residues. From germline, CDR1 is SQVTM and CDR2 ANQGSEA. V was cut by 7 bases and J by 7 bases, with 15 bases left in between. CDR3 DNA: TGCAGCGCCCGGGACCACGCGAATACGCAGTATTTT. Protein: CSARDHANTQYF.

The sample holds a few counts of this clonotype. J is TRBJ2-7 and V is TRBV15; 7 positions agree with TRBD2. This CDR3 is 15 amino acids long. The germline CDR1 and CDR2 sequences are LNHNV and YYDKDF (reference sequence). V trimming: 0 bases; J trimming: 7 bases; junction bases outside the gene matches: 9. CDR3 sequence: CATSRDLGGRGEQYF. The CDR3 nucleotides are TGTGCCACCAGCAGAGATCTGGGCGGGAGAGGGGAGCAGTACTTC.

This clonotype was seen a few times. This chain uses TRBV3-1 with TRBJ2-3; D unclear. V dropped 4 bases and J dropped 1 base, with 9 bases sitting between them. The CDR3 sequence is 14 residues long. Germline V gene lookup returns CDR1 LGHDT and CDR2 YNNKEL (reference sequence). The CDR3 spells CASSPQGGTDTQYF. The DNA for the CDR3 is TGTGCCAGCAGCCCCCAAGGTGGCACAGATACGCAGTATTTT.

This clonotype was seen a handful of times. The chain employs TRBV6-1 and TRBJ1-2; the match to TRBD1 covers 8 bases. Germline CDR1 reads MNHNS; CDR2 reads SASEGT. The CDR3 sequence is 14 residues long. The V and J ends lost 6 bases and 1 base, in that order; junction bases with no gene match: 4. The CDR3 DNA reads as TGTGCCAGCAGGCCGGGACAGGATAACTATGGCTACACCTTC. Amino acids: CASRPGQDNYGYTF.

The V call is TRBV15, the J call TRBJ2-7, with 8 nucleotides matching TRBD1. Germline CDR1 LNHNV, CDR2 YYDKDF (reference sequence). This CDR3 has 14 residues. V was pared by 0 bases and J by 5 bases, with 3 bases of the junction left unmatched. The DNA for the CDR3 is TGTGCCACCAGCAGAGATGGCAGGGGGCACGAGCAGTACTTC. Translating it yields CATSRDGRGHEQYF. Together with reference TRBV15 and TRBJ2-7, the CDR3 gives the full variable domain: DAMVIQNPRYQVTQFGKPVTLSCSQTLNHNVMYWYQQKSSQAPKLLFHYYDKDFNNEADTPDNFQSRRPNTSFCFLDIRSPGLGDTAMYLCATSRDGRGHEQYFGPGTRLTVT.

V is TRBV5-1 and J is TRBJ2-7; 10 positions match TRBD1. The CDR3 length is 16 residues. Germline V CDR1 and CDR2: SGHRS, YFSETQ. With V trimmed by 5 bases and J by 5 bases, 13 bases remained unmatched. CDR3 protein: CASSRPSGTGDDEQYF. The DNA for the CDR3 is TGCGCCAGCAGTCGCCCATCCGGGACAGGGGACGACGAGCAGTACTTC. Based on the CDR3 plus reference TRBV5-1 and TRBJ2-7, the full variable domain is KAGVTQTPRYLIKTRGQQVTLSCSPISGHRSVSWYQQTPGQGLQFLFEYFSETQRNKGNFPGRFSGRQFSNSRSEMNVSTLELGDSALYLCASSRPSGTGDDEQYFGPGTRLTVT.

The chain combines TRBV6-5 with TRBJ2-7, with 11 bases lining up with TRBD2. Germline CDR1 reads MNHEY; CDR2 reads SVGAGI. The CDR3 loop spans 17 amino acids. The J segment lost 4 bases and the V segment lost 4 bases, leaving 12 bases of the junction unmatched. CDR3 in amino acids: CASSFFLGSSGRYEQYF. In nucleotides, the CDR3 is TGTGCCAGCAGTTTCTTTCTGGGGTCTAGCGGGAGGTACGAGCAGTACTTC.

This clonotype was found a few times. The chain carries TRBV15 and TRBJ2-5; 9 bases are a match to TRBD1. V shed 6 bases and J 5 bases; nucleotides not matched to a gene: 4. The CDR3 length is 13 residues. Germline V lookup: CDR1 LNHNV, CDR2 YYDKDF (reference sequence). The CDR3 DNA is TGTGCCACCAGGAACAGGGGGCGGGAGACCCAGTACTTC. This gives the protein CATRNRGRETQYF.

The J gene is TRBJ2-7, the V gene TRBV29-1; 7 nucleotides line up with TRBD1. The CDR3 is 13 residues long. The V gene's germline CDR1 is SQVTM and CDR2 ANQGSEA. The V gene end was trimmed by 7 bases and the J gene end by 0 bases; junction bases not matched to a gene: 6. The CDR3 DNA reads TGCAGCGCCCGGGGACAGATCTCCTACGAGCAGTACTTC. Translation: CSARGQISYEQYF.

This clonotype occurred a few times. The chain uses TRBV5-1 and TRBJ1-1; D ambiguous. Germline assignment: CDR1 SGHRS and CDR2 YFSETQ. This CDR3 has 16 residues. V lost 7 bases and J 3 bases, leaving 22 bases between the germline ends. The CDR3: CASLQSPRPGHTEAFF. CDR3 DNA sequence: TGCGCCAGCCTACAGTCTCCGCGGCCTGGTCACACTGAAGCTTTCTTT.

In this sample, this clonotype turned up a few times. The chain employs TRBV6-5 and TRBJ1-6; no firm D call. Trimming pared 7 bases from V and 7 bases from J, leaving 8 bases between. This CDR3 is 12 amino acids long. Germline V CDR1 and CDR2: MNHEY, SVGAGI. The CDR3 loop reads CASKAGNSPLHF. The CDR3 nucleotides read TGTGCCAGCAAGGCAGGAAATTCACCCCTCCACTTT.

This clonotype was observed a handful of times. The chain has TRBV9 and TRBJ1-1, with 7 bases fitting TRBD1. The junction had 9 bases not matched to a gene; V was cut back by 3 bases and J by 1 base. Germline loops: CDR1 SGDLS, CDR2 YYNGEE. The CDR3 length is 16 residues. In DNA form, the CDR3 reads TGTGCCAGCAGCGGTCCAGGGACAGTAAAGAACACTGAAGCTTTCTTT. Its protein is CASSGPGTVKNTEAFF.

This clonotype was seen only a few times. The chain is built from TRBV5-1 and TRBJ2-3; TRBD1 aligns across 9 bases. Germline V lookup: CDR1 SGHRS, CDR2 YFSETQ. CDR3 length equals 16 residues. V was pared by 4 bases and J by 0 bases, with 6 bases of the junction left unmatched. CDR3 residues: CASSTQGQGSTDTQYF. The CDR3 DNA follows: TGCGCCAGCAGCACCCAAGGACAGGGGAGCACAGATACGCAGTATTTT.

The V call is TRBV7-3, the J call TRBJ2-1; weak D call: TRBD1 (6 bases). Germline CDR1 and CDR2: SGHTA and FQGTGA. The length of the CDR3 is 12 residues. Trimming took off 5 bases at V and 9 bases at J, with 11 bases between the two ends. The CDR3, as DNA: TGTGCCAGCAGCAACCAGGGGTCTGAGCAGTTCTTC. Translating it yields CASSNQGSEQFF.

On this clonotype: The germline gene is not matched at one end of the junction; a read error may be the cause. This chain uses TRBV4-2 with TRBJ2-2; TRBD1 or TRBD2 may be the D gene (6 bases each). CDR3 length: 16 residues. CDR1 is LGHNA, CDR2 YNFKEQ, per germline. The CDR3 DNA follows: TGTGCCAGCGGCCAAGTTAGGGGGGAGAACACCGGGGAGCTGTTTTTT. Translated, it gives CASGQVRGENTGELFF.

This chain links TRBV28 with TRBJ1-1, with 7 bases lining up with TRBD1. There are 18 residues in the CDR3. V lost 3 bases to trimming and J lost 5 bases; unmatched junction nucleotides: 18. The germline CDR1 and CDR2 sequences are MDHEN and SYDVKM. The CDR3 nucleotides are TGTGCCAGCAGTTTGGGTCTTGAACAGGGGATAGTAAAGACTGAAGCTTTCTTT. It codes for CASSLGLEQGIVKTEAFF.

V and J are TRBV15 and TRBJ1-2; D is unclear. V lost 2 bases to trimming and J lost 4 bases, with 14 bases between them. The CDR3 covers 15 residues. Germline V gives CDR1 LNHNV, CDR2 YYDKDF (reference sequence). This CDR3 reads CATSRSRETSYGYTF. Written as DNA, the CDR3 is TGTGCCACCAGCAGAAGCAGAGAGACCTCCTATGGCTACACCTTC.

This chain uses TRBV27 with TRBJ2-7, with TRBD1 matching over 7 bases. The germline V gene has CDR1 MNHEY and CDR2 SMNVEV (reference sequence). This CDR3 region has 13 residues. V lost 2 bases and J lost 6; bases outside the gene matches: 4. This chain's CDR3 is CASSLPGTVEQYF. CDR3 coding DNA: TGTGCCAGCAGTTTACCTGGGACAGTCGAGCAGTACTTC.

The sample holds a few counts of this clonotype. The V call is TRBV6-2 or TRBV6-3, the J call TRBJ1-3, with D possibly matching TRBD1 (5 bases). Per germline, CDR1 MNHEY and CDR2 SVGEGT. The CDR3 runs 14 residues. Deletions cut 4 bases from V and 9 bases from J, with 16 bases between. The CDR3 DNA follows: TGTGCCAGCAGTTCGGCAGCATCGAGGGGCACCATATATTTT. Its protein is CASSSAASRGTIYF.

This chain links TRBV4-1 with TRBJ1-2; D is undetermined. Germline loops: CDR1 MGHRA, CDR2 YSYEKL. Trimming pared 0 bases from V and 2 bases from J, leaving 7 bases between. This CDR3 is built from 14 residues. In nucleotides, the CDR3 is TGCGCCAGCAGCCAAGAAGCCCAGAACTATGGCTACACCTTC. Translated: CASSQEAQNYGYTF.

CDR3 DNA: TGTGCCAGCAGTTACTCCGGACAGGGGGCAGGCTACACCTTC. Residues: CASSYSGQGAGYTF. V gene TRBV6-2 or TRBV6-3 combines with J gene TRBJ1-2; 11 nucleotides match TRBD1. V was pared by 0 bases and J by 8 bases, with 2 bases of the junction left unmatched. Per germline, CDR1 MNHEY and CDR2 SVGEGT. The CDR3 is made up of 14 amino acids.

The CDR3 DNA reads as TGTGCCAGCAGTTCCGTCAGGGGATCGGAAGAGCAGTACTTC. Its protein is CASSSVRGSEEQYF. V and J are TRBV28 and TRBJ2-7; TRBD1 is a possible D gene (6 bases). The CDR3 totals 14 residues. Trimming pared 4 bases from V and 7 bases from J, leaving 17 bases between. The germline V gene encodes CDR1 MDHEN and CDR2 SYDVKM. The entire variable domain, with the rest obtained from reference TRBV28 and TRBJ2-7, is as follows: DVKVTQSSRYLVKRTGEKVFLECVQDMDHENMFWYRQDPGLGLRLIYFSYDVKMKEKGDIPEGYSVSREKKERFSLILESASTNQTSMYLCASSSVRGSEEQYFGPGTRLTVT.